This T cell receptor (beta chain) was sequenced in a study of T cells in Graves' hyperthyroidism and ophthalmopathy. As for the study in general: The initial diagnosis was the point when peripheral blood was collected, ahead of any treatment. Overall study findings and caveats: Model-based prediction identified ophthalmopathy a median about 6.8 months prior to its onset. Peripheral blood also featured most of the thyroid clonotypes expanded above 0.001.

The CDR3 sequence is 16 residues long. Trimming took off 7 bases at V and 0 bases at J, with 16 bases between the two ends. Germline V lookup: CDR1 SNHLY, CDR2 FYNNEI. This clonotype has ten or more counts. Antigen specificity is unknown. The investigators amplified TCR beta CDR3 regions from RNA transcripts. RT-PCR in the first round (using the HTBI primer set) targeted the TCR CDR3. TCRdb recomputed calls from the multiplex PCR reads with MiXCR, one row per CDR3 protein. The data hold fewer than 600,000 distinct CDR3 sequences, with 11% to 15% observed a single time. Newly diagnosed patients aged 18 to 65 had hyperthyroidism of under 2 months' duration.

The chain combines TRBV2 with TRBJ1-5, with a possible D match to TRBD1 (6 bases). Source material: blood. The TCR sequence derives from a woman in her forties with Graves' hyperthyroidism. The CDR3 loop is CASKGSGESSNQPQHF. CDR3 DNA: TGTGCCAGCAAGGGGTCAGGGGAAAGTAGCAATCAGCCCCAGCATTTT.